This entry is about one T cell receptor (beta chain). It was genomic DNA that served as the template for profiling TCR beta VDJ and CDR3. TCRdb called the reads again in MiXCR, with one record for every CDR3 protein. The repertoire holds some 200,000 distinct CDR3 sequences, 34% seen once, with 1.1% in the top ten. This sample is part of a study of CD8+CD57+ T cells in acquired aplastic anemia. The ends lost 5 bases at V and 7 bases at J; junction bases unmatched: 10. The CDR3 length is 15 residues. Germline V gives CDR1 MDHEN, CDR2 SYDVKM. The chain combines TRBV28 with TRBJ2-7; 11 positions agree with TRBD1. The source of this sequence is a human donor in good health, serving as a control. Sequencing used sorted CD4+, CD8+, or CD8+CD57+ T cells (not recorded which) from PBMCs. The CDR3 DNA reads TGTGCCAGCAGTCAGCACGGACAGGGGGCGAGTGAGCAGTACTTC. It is translated as CASSQHGQGASEQYF.